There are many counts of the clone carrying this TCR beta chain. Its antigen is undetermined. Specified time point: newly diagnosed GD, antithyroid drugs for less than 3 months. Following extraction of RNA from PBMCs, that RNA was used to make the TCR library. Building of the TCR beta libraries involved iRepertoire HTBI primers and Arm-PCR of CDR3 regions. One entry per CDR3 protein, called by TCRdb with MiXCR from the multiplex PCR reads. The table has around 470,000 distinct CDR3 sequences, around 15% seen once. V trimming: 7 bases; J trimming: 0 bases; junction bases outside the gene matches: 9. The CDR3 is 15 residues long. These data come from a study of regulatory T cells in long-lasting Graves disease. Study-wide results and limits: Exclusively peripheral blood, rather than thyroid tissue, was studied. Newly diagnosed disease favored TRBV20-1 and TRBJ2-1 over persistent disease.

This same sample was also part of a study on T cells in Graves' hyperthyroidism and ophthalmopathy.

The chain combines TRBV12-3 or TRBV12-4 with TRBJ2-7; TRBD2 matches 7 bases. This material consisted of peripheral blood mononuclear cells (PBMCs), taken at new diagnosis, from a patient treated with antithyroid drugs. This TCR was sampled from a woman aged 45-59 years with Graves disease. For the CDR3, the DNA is TGTGCCAGCATTAGGAGAGCGGGATCCTCCTACGAGCAGTACTTC. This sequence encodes CASIRRAGSSYEQYF.